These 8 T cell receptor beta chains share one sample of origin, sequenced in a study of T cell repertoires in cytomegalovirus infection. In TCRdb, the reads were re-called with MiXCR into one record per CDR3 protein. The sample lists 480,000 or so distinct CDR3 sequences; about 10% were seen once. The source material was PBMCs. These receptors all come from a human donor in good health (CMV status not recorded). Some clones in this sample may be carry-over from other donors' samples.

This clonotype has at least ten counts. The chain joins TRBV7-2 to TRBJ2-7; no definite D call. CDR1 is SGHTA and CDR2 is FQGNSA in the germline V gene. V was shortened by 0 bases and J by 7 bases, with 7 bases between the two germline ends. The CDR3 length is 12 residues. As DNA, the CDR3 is TGTGCCAGCAGCTTAGCGCTTAGGGAGCAGTACTTC. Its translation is CASSLALREQYF.

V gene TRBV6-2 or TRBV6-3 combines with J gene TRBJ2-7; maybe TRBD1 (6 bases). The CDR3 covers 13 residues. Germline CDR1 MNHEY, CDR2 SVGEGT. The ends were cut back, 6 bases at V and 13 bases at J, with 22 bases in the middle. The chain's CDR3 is CASSPPDTGTRYF. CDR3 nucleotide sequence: TGTGCCAGCAGCCCACCCGACACCGGGACAAGATACTTC.

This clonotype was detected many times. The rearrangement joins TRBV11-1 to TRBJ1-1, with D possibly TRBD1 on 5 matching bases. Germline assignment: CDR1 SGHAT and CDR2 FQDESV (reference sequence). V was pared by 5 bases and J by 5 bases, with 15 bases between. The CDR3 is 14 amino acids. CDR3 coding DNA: TGTGCCAGCAGCGGAGGGGCCAGGTGGACTGAAGCTTTCTTT. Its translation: CASSGGARWTEAFF.

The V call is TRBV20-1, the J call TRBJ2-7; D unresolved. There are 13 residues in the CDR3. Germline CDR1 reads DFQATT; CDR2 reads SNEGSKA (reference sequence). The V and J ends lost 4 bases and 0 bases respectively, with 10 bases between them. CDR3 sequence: CSATHPTSYEQYF. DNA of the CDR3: TGCAGTGCTACCCATCCGACCTCCTACGAGCAGTACTTC.

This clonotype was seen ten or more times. CDR3 sequence (DNA): TGTGCCAGCAGCTTACTCAGGTCTAGCGGGGAGACCCAGTACTTC. Translated, it gives CASSLLRSSGETQYF. The chain joins TRBV11-1 to TRBJ2-5; 8 bases line up with TRBD2. V was clipped by 2 bases and J by 5 bases; unmatched bases: 7. The CDR3 spans 15 residues. CDR1 and CDR2 from the germline V gene are SGHAT and FQDESV (reference sequence).

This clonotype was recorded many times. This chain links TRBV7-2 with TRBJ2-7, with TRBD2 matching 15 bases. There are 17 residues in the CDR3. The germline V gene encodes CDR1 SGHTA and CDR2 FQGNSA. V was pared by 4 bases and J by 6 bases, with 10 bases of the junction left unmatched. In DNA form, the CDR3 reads TGTGCCAGCAGCTCTGGGACTAGCGGGAGGAACTACGGCGAGCAGTACTTC. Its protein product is CASSSGTSGRNYGEQYF.

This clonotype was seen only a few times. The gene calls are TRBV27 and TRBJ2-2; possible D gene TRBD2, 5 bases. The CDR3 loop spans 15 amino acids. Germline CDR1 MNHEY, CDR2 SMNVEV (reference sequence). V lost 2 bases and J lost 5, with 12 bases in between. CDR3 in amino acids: CASSLRTSVTGELFF. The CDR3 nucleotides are TGTGCCAGCAGTTTAAGGACTTCCGTAACCGGGGAGCTGTTTTTT.

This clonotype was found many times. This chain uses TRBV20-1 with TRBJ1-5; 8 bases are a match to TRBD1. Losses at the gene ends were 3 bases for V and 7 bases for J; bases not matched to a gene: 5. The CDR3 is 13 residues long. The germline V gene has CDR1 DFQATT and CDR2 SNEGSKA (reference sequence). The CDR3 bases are TGCAGTGCTAGGGACAGGGTAGGACAGCCCCAGCATTTT. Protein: CSARDRVGQPQHF.